This record looks at one TCR beta chain sequence and its context. TCRdb's copy holds only in-frame clones and misses some; the assay was immunoSEQ multiplex PCR. The sample lists 650,000 to 800,000 clones; roughly 94% were seen once. The CDR3 spans 14 residues. V lost 1 base to trimming and J lost 6 bases; unmatched junction nucleotides: 2. Germline CDR1 SGHAT, CDR2 FQNNGV. These data are taken from a study of shared clonotypes between healthy human individuals. Naive CD8 cells lacked CD45RO and underwent positive selection for CCR7, leaving out terminally differentiated effector memory CD45RA+ cells.

This receptor was identified in a man in his thirties or forties in good health. Sequencing input: naive CD8+ T cells sorted from blood. The chain links TRBV11-2 to TRBJ2-7; 11 bases line up with TRBD2. The CDR3 is CASSLGLAGSEQYF. The DNA of the CDR3 is TGTGCCAGCAGCTTAGGACTAGCGGGAAGCGAGCAGTACTTC.